Each of the 7 T cell receptor beta chains below was sequenced from the same sample in a study of T cells in Graves' hyperthyroidism and ophthalmopathy. What was amplified from RNA transcripts were TCR beta CDR3 regions. TCR CDR3 underwent first-round RT-PCR with the HTBI primer set. TCRdb reprocessed the multiplex PCR reads via MiXCR and lists one record per CDR3 protein. The sample lists more than 500,000 distinct CDR3 sequences; about 15% were seen once. The sequenced material came from blood. The receptor set was obtained from a woman aged 25 to 39 with Graves' ophthalmopathy.

The table lists this clonotype with a count of one. The chain links TRBV10-3 to TRBJ1-1, with D possibly TRBD1 on 5 matching bases. V gave up 6 bases and J gave up 4 bases, with 15 bases separating them. The length of the CDR3 is 14 residues. Germline V gives CDR1 ENHRY, CDR2 SYGVKD. The chain's CDR3 is CAIRTTVRATEAFF. The CDR3 DNA sequence: TGTGCCATCAGGACGACAGTGAGGGCCACTGAAGCTTTCTTT.

Worth noting for this clonotype: A much larger clone lies one base from this, so it may be a read error. The rearrangement uses TRBV20-1 and TRBJ2-7; D gene ambiguous. Trimming left V 0 bases short and J 1 base short, with 10 bases between. This CDR3 is built from 14 residues. Germline V gives CDR1 DFQATT, CDR2 SNEGSKA (reference sequence). The CDR3 protein is CSARDPVGSYEQYF. CDR3 nucleotide sequence: TGCAGTGCTAGAGATCCTGTAGGTTCCTACGAGCAGTACTTC.

This clonotype was counted many times. The rearrangement uses TRBV11-3 and TRBJ2-1; D unresolved. Germline-derived CDR1 and CDR2 are SGHNT and YENEEA. The CDR3 consists of 15 residues. The V end was cut by 2 bases, the J end by 2 bases, with 10 bases between. CDR3 DNA sequence: TGTGCCAGCAGCTTACAGGCTGGCCCCTACAATGAGCAGTTCTTC. It translates to CASSLQAGPYNEQFF.

There are a few counts of this clonotype. The CDR3 region is CASSLGNTYQPQHF. The CDR3 DNA sequence: TGTGCCAGCAGTTTGGGGAATACCTATCAGCCCCAGCATTTT. V is TRBV12-3 or TRBV12-4 and J is TRBJ1-5; D is ambiguous. This CDR3 spans 14 amino acids. V shed 3 bases and J shed 5 bases, with 11 bases lying between them.

With regard to this clonotype: This sequence may be a read error, since a much larger clone differs from it by one base. The V call is TRBV28, the J call TRBJ2-3; 9 nucleotides align to TRBD1. V lost 4 bases to trimming and J lost 4 bases; unmatched junction nucleotides: 12. Germline-derived CDR1 and CDR2 are MDHEN and SYDVKM. This CDR3 has 17 residues. CDR3 nucleotides: TGTGCCAGCAGTTCTGGAACAGGGGGCGCAAGGTCAGATACGCAGTATTTT. It encodes CASSSGTGGARSDTQYF.

This clonotype has a count of ten or more. The chain has TRBV5-1 and TRBJ1-4; TRBD1 aligns across 9 bases. J lost 8 bases, V lost 4 bases, and 12 bases had no gene match. Germline V gene lookup returns CDR1 SGHRS and CDR2 YFSETQ. CDR3 length: 16 amino acids. The CDR3 here is CASSRGSGQGKEKLFF. The DNA for the CDR3 is TGCGCCAGCAGCCGGGGGTCGGGACAGGGAAAGGAAAAACTGTTTTTT. The full variable domain, with the rest looked up from reference TRBV5-1 and TRBJ1-4, is KAGVTQTPRYLIKTRGQQVTLSCSPISGHRSVSWYQQTPGQGLQFLFEYFSETQRNKGNFPGRFSGRQFSNSRSEMNVSTLELGDSALYLCASSRGSGQGKEKLFFGSGTQLSVL.

The chain carries TRBV7-9 and TRBJ1-1; D gene ambiguous. V was cut by 1 base and J by 4 bases, with 7 bases left in between. The CDR3 totals 13 residues. CDR1 is SEHNR, CDR2 FQNEAQ, per germline (reference sequence). The CDR3 DNA follows: TGTGCCAGCAGCTTAGAGGTGGTCACTGAAGCTTTCTTT. Protein sequence: CASSLEVVTEAFF.